These T cell receptor beta chains were read from a single sample in a study of cytotoxic CD8 clonotypes in ibrutinib-treated CLL. Sequencing was performed with immunoSEQ multiplex PCR; in TCRdb, only in-frame clones are kept and a portion is missing. The table records 50,000 or so clones, about three fifths of them present only once. The source material was PBMCs, sampled after 24 months of ibrutinib treatment. These receptors originate from a human donor with chronic lymphocytic leukemia. Each CDR3 is given without its conserved first and last residue. Size tells how often a clone was seen (once, few, many) or the class of an expanded clone, and some rows leave it out.

clone_size	v_call	cdr3_aa
many	TRBV4-1	ASSQDGRSEAF
NA	TRBV2	ASSGDLAGGSKTQY
NA	TRBV25-1	ASSEMDRGAF
NA	TRBV5-1	ASSLAPTGTNEKLF
many	TRBV19	ASSIEGVRWKQY
few	TRBV5-1	ASSFLAGGYGYT
NA	TRBV14	ASSQLLQDSPLH
NA	TRBV5-6	ASSFRTLSSYEQY
NA	TRBV7-9	ASSHLGQAGEDTQY
NA	TRBV5-4	ASSLKGPGDYGYT
NA	TRBV7-8	ASSSDDRGRGDTQY
once	TRBV11-2	ASSPEGQNYGYT
NA	TRBV9	ASSPGTGYEQY
NA	TRBV2	ASTPEVSDYGYT
medium-sized	TRBV14	ASSPNRNEQF